Sequencing of this T cell receptor (beta chain) was carried out in a study of blood T cell repertoires in COVID-19. Background on the study: The United States, Italy and Spain provided the acute and convalescent COVID-19 samples. PBMCs, B-cell-depleted T cells, or T cells provided the cDNA or gDNA that made up the material.

V lost 0 bases, J lost 6 bases, and 6 bases lay in between. The CDR3 is 14 amino acids. Germline values: CDR1 MNHEY, CDR2 SMNVEV (reference sequence). Per the original data handling: Reference gene primers were amplified, and this amplification served to estimate nucleated cell counts. Here immunoSEQ multiplex PCR was the method, and the copy in TCRdb shows in-frame clones only, minus some. V and J calls and clone size are copied from that table; D and trimming were computed from the DNA. The sample includes under 35,000 clones, approximately 90% of them seen just once. The sequenced sample consisted of peripheral blood. The receptor's source is a human donor in a cohort sampled during active COVID-19. The rearrangement links TRBV27 to TRBJ1-6; D gene uncertain. The CDR3 sequence is CASSLSQVNSPLHF. CDR3 sequence (DNA): TGTGCCAGCAGTTTATCCCAGGTTAATTCACCCCTCCACTTT.